A selection of T cell receptor beta chains follows, all from one sample in a study of blood T cell repertoires in COVID-19. Sequencing used immunoSEQ multiplex PCR; TCRdb keeps in-frame clones, though not all of them. The sample yields about 300,000 clones, 88% seen once. The sequenced sample consisted of peripheral blood. These receptors came from a woman aged 30 to 39 who had recovered from COVID-19. The CDR3 runs from the conserved cysteine through the conserved F or W. A D gene is named only where the DNA matches it firmly. Only part of the rows carry a size: once, few, many, or a class if the clone is expanded.

D | J | V | size | DNA | CDR3
. | TRBJ1-4 | TRBV4-2 | . | TGTGCCAGCAGCCAAGATCTATTCACTAATGAAAAACTGTTTTTT | CASSQDLFTNEKLFF
. | TRBJ2-2 | TRBV7-9 | . | TGTGCCAGCAGCTTACCGCAGGAGGCAACCGGGGAGCTGTTTTTT | CASSLPQEATGELFF
TRBD1 | TRBJ1-1 | TRBV18 | few | TGTGCCAGCTCTGCAGGGGGCTCGGACACTGAAGCTTTCTTT | CASSAGGSDTEAFF
. | TRBJ2-5 | TRBV19 | . | TGTGCCACCTCAATCAGGACTGGTTCCGAGACCCAGTACTTC | CATSIRTGSETQYF
. | TRBJ1-1 | TRBV7-2 | . | TGTGCCAGCAGCCACCGGGACACCTCCCGAATGGTTGCTTTCTTT | CASSHRDTSRMVAFF
TRBD2 | TRBJ2-5 | TRBV7-7 | . | TGTGCCAGCAGCTTAGGTCTAGCGGGGGTCGGAGAGACCCAGTACTTC | CASSLGLAGVGETQYF
. | TRBJ1-1 | TRBV28 | . | TGTGCCAGCAGTGCCGGGGGGTTCGTTGAAGCTTTCTTT | CASSAGGFVEAFF
TRBD1 | TRBJ2-7 | TRBV3-1/TRBV3-2 | . | TGTGCCAGCAGCCAACTGGACAGGGGTGACGAGCAGTACTTC | CASSQLDRGDEQYF
TRBD2 | TRBJ2-2 | TRBV19 | . | TGTGCCAGTTGGAAGACTAGCGGGGGGAGAGAGACCGGGGAGCTGTTTTTT | CASWKTSGGRETGELFF
. | TRBJ1-6 | TRBV4-1 | few | TGCGCCAGCAGCCCAAACCTGGAGGGGACTGAAAAAAATTCACCCCTCCACTTT | CASSPNLEGTEKNSPLHF
. | TRBJ1-4 | TRBV2 | . | TGTGCCAGCAGTGCGTTAGTCGTGACTAATGAAAAACTGTTTTTT | CASSALVVTNEKLFF
TRBD1 | TRBJ1-2 | TRBV6-5 | few | TGTGCCAGCAGTCCGGACAGGGGACAAGGCTACACCTTC | CASSPDRGQGYTF
. | TRBJ1-4 | TRBV2 | . | TGTGCCAGCAGTGCTTTAGGACTACAAGGGGAAAAACTGTTTTTT | CASSALGLQGEKLFF
. | TRBJ1-4 | TRBV11-2 | . | TGTGCCAGCAGCTTAGTACAGACCGCTTATAATGAAAAACTGTTTTTT | CASSLVQTAYNEKLFF
. | TRBJ2-1 | TRBV7-9 | . | TGTGCCAGCAGCTTAGTCCTACGGGGTAGTGATGAGCAGTTCTTC | CASSLVLRGSDEQFF
TRBD1 | TRBJ1-1 | TRBV12-3/TRBV12-4 | . | TGTGCCACGGGACAGACCCAAAACACTGAAGCTTTCTTT | CATGQTQNTEAFF
TRBD2 | TRBJ2-5 | TRBV30 | . | TGTGCCTGGAGTGTAGTCGCGGGGGTTGAGACCCAGTACTTC | CAWSVVAGVETQYF
TRBD1 | TRBJ1-6 | TRBV18 | . | TGTGCCAGCTCACCACGGCCGGGACAGGGGGCAACAACAGAAAGTTCACCCCTCCACTTT | CASSPRPGQGATTESSPLHF
. | TRBJ2-5 | TRBV28 | once | TGTGCCAGCAGTTTCCCCTCAACACAAGAGACCCAGTACTTC | CASSFPSTQETQYF
. | TRBJ2-3 | TRBV5-5 | once | TGTGCCAGCAGCTTGGAGGGGGTGGGGACAGATACGCAGTATTTT | CASSLEGVGTDTQYF
. | TRBJ2-1 | TRBV9 | . | TGTGCCAGCAGCGTAGGGTGGCGGGCCAATGAGCAGTTCTTC | CASSVGWRANEQFF
. | TRBJ2-7 | TRBV18 | . | TGTGCCAGCTCACCGACGGGTCGTGACTACGAGCAGTACTTC | CASSPTGRDYEQYF
TRBD2 | TRBJ2-1 | TRBV19 | . | TGTGCCAGTAATGGCGGGAGAGTCTACAATGAGCAGTTCTTC | CASNGGRVYNEQFF
. | TRBJ2-5 | TRBV5-1 | . | TGCGCCAGCAGCTCATCCGGAGCAGACCAAGAGACCCAGTACTTC | CASSSSGADQETQYF
. | TRBJ1-2 | TRBV6-5 | . | TGTGCCAGCGGAGGAACTTTGGGGGGTGGCTACACCTTC | CASGGTLGGGYTF
TRBD1 | TRBJ1-4 | TRBV30 | . | TGTGCCTGGAGGGGGGGACAGTTAAAGGCAACTAATGAAAAACTGTTTTTT | CAWRGGQLKATNEKLFF
TRBD2 | TRBJ2-2 | TRBV3-1/TRBV3-2 | . | TGTGCCAGCAGCCAAAGAGGGGACTACGGGGAGCTGTTTTTT | CASSQRGDYGELFF
TRBD1 | TRBJ2-3 | TRBV7-3 | . | TGTGCCAGCAGCTCCTTCGGGACAGAGCCCACAGATACGCAGTATTTT | CASSSFGTEPTDTQYF
. | TRBJ1-6 | TRBV2 | . | TGTGCCAGCACCTACAGGCCCCCTCTGCTGAATTCACCCCTCCACTTT | CASTYRPPLLNSPLHF
. | TRBJ2-3 | TRBV29-1 | . | TGCAGCGTTGTCAGCGCATTAAAAGGAGATACGCAGTATTTT | CSVVSALKGDTQYF
TRBD1 | TRBJ2-3 | TRBV7-9 | few | TGTGCCAGCAGCTTAGTAATAGGGGGCCCAGATACGCAGTATTTT | CASSLVIGGPDTQYF
TRBD1 | TRBJ2-6 | TRBV5-4 | many | TGTGCCAGCAGCCCTGTTTCCGGGACAGCCTACTCCGGGGCCAACGTCCTGACTTTC | CASSPVSGTAYSGANVLTF
TRBD2 | TRBJ2-3 | TRBV18 | . | TGTGCCAGCTCATCTACAGCGGGGGGCACAGATACGCAGTATTTT | CASSSTAGGTDTQYF
. | TRBJ1-6 | TRBV28 | . | TGTGCCAGCAGTCCCCCACGACTCTCCGAGCACTTT | CASSPPRLSEHF
. | TRBJ2-3 | TRBV12-3/TRBV12-4 | . | TGTGCCAGCAGTCCAGGGGCAGATACGCAGTATTTT | CASSPGADTQYF
. | TRBJ2-6 | TRBV5-1 | . | TGCGCCAGCAGCCACGGACAAACTGGGGCCAACGTCCTGACTTTC | CASSHGQTGANVLTF
TRBD1 | TRBJ2-3 | TRBV12-5 | . | TGTGCTAGTGGTCCCGGGACAGGGGGCGGTACGCAGTATTTT | CASGPGTGGGTQYF